These 31 T cell receptor beta chains came from one sample sequenced in a study of control samples from healthy donors and cancer patients. Sequencing was performed with immunoSEQ multiplex PCR; in TCRdb, only in-frame clones are kept and a portion is missing. The sample records 100,000 to 150,000 clones, roughly 92% being singletons. Sequencing was performed on blood. The source is a man aged 18 to 29 in good health.

The chain carries TRBV5-1 and TRBJ1-1; D ambiguous. The CDR3 is made up of 13 amino acids. CDR1 and CDR2 (germline): SGHRS, YFSETQ. Trimming left V 1 base short and J 2 bases short, with 6 bases between. CDR3 DNA: TGCGCCAGCAGCTTGTACAGAAACACTGAAGCTTTCTTT. Its translation: CASSLYRNTEAFF. Drawing the rest from reference TRBV5-1 and TRBJ1-1, the complete variable domain is KAGVTQTPRYLIKTRGQQVTLSCSPISGHRSVSWYQQTPGQGLQFLFEYFSETQRNKGNFPGRFSGRQFSNSRSEMNVSTLELGDSALYLCASSLYRNTEAFFGQGTRLTVV.

A single count supports this clone. CDR3 sequence: CASSPTSPSSTDTQYF. CDR3 nucleotides: TGTGCCAGCTCACCTACCTCTCCCTCTAGCACAGATACGCAGTATTTT. The chain combines TRBV18 with TRBJ2-3; D not resolved. This CDR3 region has 16 residues. Germline CDR1 KGHSH, CDR2 LQKENI. V was clipped by 3 bases and J by 0 bases, with 13 bases between them.

The chain is built from TRBV9 and TRBJ2-3; TRBD1 matches 10 bases. The germline V gene encodes CDR1 SGDLS and CDR2 YYNGEE. After removal of 4 bases from V and 1 base from J, the junction contained 9 bases not matched to a gene. This CDR3 region has 17 residues. Written as DNA, the CDR3 is TGTGCCAGCAGCCGGACAGGGGGGATTCGAGGCACAGATACGCAGTATTTT. It specifies CASSRTGGIRGTDTQYF.

The gene calls are TRBV7-6 and TRBJ2-5; no definite D call. The CDR3 totals 16 residues. In germline, CDR1 is SGHVS, CDR2 FNYEAQ. Trimming took 1 base from V and 3 from J, leaving 15 bases between them. CDR3 residues: CASSLGWRTTEETQYF. CDR3 sequence (DNA): TGTGCCAGCAGCTTAGGGTGGCGTACCACCGAAGAGACCCAGTACTTC. The full variable domain, rest sourced from reference TRBV7-6 and TRBJ2-5, is GAGVSQSPRYKVTKRGQDVALRCDPISGHVSLYWYRQALGQGPEFLTYFNYEAQQDKSGLPNDRFSAERPEGSISTLTIQRTEQRDSAMYRCASSLGWRTTEETQYFGPGTRLLVL.

The V and J genes are TRBV20-1 and TRBJ1-1, with D maybe TRBD1 (6 bases). Trimming cost V 3 bases and J 3 bases, with 14 bases left between them. In germline, CDR1 is DFQATT, CDR2 SNEGSKA (reference sequence). This CDR3 contains 14 residues. The CDR3 protein is CSASRGGWDTEAFF. CDR3 nucleotides: TGCAGTGCTAGTCGAGGGGGGTGGGACACTGAAGCTTTCTTT.

The V and J genes are TRBV30 and TRBJ2-7; perhaps TRBD2 as D (5 bases). This CDR3 is built from 14 residues. Germline-derived CDR1 and CDR2 are GTSNPN and SVGIG (reference sequence). Trimming cost V 2 bases and J 6 bases, with 17 bases left between them. The CDR3 here is CAWSRGLGSAEQYF. The DNA for the CDR3 is TGTGCCTGGAGTCGCGGGCTCGGATCGGCCGAGCAGTACTTC.

The rearrangement uses TRBV7-2 and TRBJ2-7; no clear D. This CDR3 spans 12 amino acids. The V gene's germline CDR1 is SGHTA and CDR2 FQGNSA. V lost 1 base to trimming and J lost 4 bases, with 5 bases between them. CDR3 bases: TGTGCCAGCAGCTTAGATCTATACGAGCAGTACTTC. It encodes CASSLDLYEQYF.

The chain carries TRBV10-3 and TRBJ2-1; possibly TRBD1 or TRBD2 for D (5 bases each). CDR3 length equals 16 residues. Germline V gives CDR1 ENHRY, CDR2 SYGVKD. The V gene lost 4 bases and the J gene lost 8 bases, with 21 bases spanning the gap. This CDR3 is CAISVKRGSFSDEQFF. CDR3 DNA: TGTGCCATCAGTGTTAAGAGGGGTAGCTTCTCGGATGAGCAGTTCTTC.

V gene TRBV30 combines with J gene TRBJ1-1, with a possible D match to TRBD1 (5 bases). Trimming pared 5 bases from V and 7 bases from J, leaving 11 bases between. The CDR3 runs to 11 residues. Germline-derived CDR1 and CDR2 are GTSNPN and SVGIG (reference sequence). CDR3 loop: CAWAWDLEAFF. The DNA for the CDR3 is TGTGCCTGGGCATGGGACCTTGAAGCTTTCTTT.

Comments on this clone: The junction departs from the called germline gene at one end, perhaps through a read error. This chain uses TRBV7-9 with TRBJ1-2; D not resolved. The CDR3 is 13 residues long. Germline V lookup: CDR1 SEHNR, CDR2 FQNEAQ (reference sequence). CDR3 residues: CASSQTMEPSGNF. CDR3 sequence (DNA): TGTGCCAGCAGCCAGACGATGGAACCTTCCGGGAACTTC.

As regards this clone: A read error may account for a junction end that differs from germline. This chain links TRBV12-5 with TRBJ1-5; D is possibly TRBD1 (6 bases). CDR1 and CDR2 from the germline V gene are LGHNT and FRNRAP. The CDR3 has 14 amino acids. The CDR3 nucleotides read TGTGCTAGTGGTCAGGACAGTAGCTATCAGCCCCAGCATTTT. Its protein product is CASGQDSSYQPQHF. Looking up the rest from reference TRBV12-5 and TRBJ1-5 gives the full variable domain: DARVTQTPRHKVTEMGQEVTMRCQPILGHNTVFWYRQTMMQGLELLAYFRNRAPLDDSGMPKDRFSAEMPDATLATLKIQPSEPRDSAVYFCASGQDSSYQPQHFGDGTRLSIL.

The genes are TRBV6-6 and TRBJ1-2; D is uncertain. Germline CDR1 reads MNHNY; CDR2 reads SVGAGI (reference sequence). V was shortened by 5 bases and J by 2 bases, with 21 bases between the two germline ends. The CDR3 is 17 amino acids. CDR3 sequence reads: CASSQYQSGDGNYGYTF. CDR3 nucleotide sequence: TGTGCCAGCAGTCAGTATCAATCAGGCGACGGGAACTATGGCTACACCTTC.

The chain carries TRBV3-1 (or the pseudogene TRBV3-2) and TRBJ2-7; D possibly uses TRBD1 or TRBD2 (5 bases each). CDR3 length: 16 amino acids. The germline CDR1 and CDR2 sequences are LGHDT and YNNKEL (reference sequence). The ends were cut back, 4 bases at V and 2 bases at J, with 18 bases in the middle. This CDR3 reads CASSPHSGTATYEQYF. For the CDR3, the DNA is TGTGCCAGCAGCCCGCATTCCGGGACGGCCACCTACGAGCAGTACTTC.

V and J are TRBV10-1 and TRBJ2-1; 7 bases align to TRBD2. V lost 2 bases to trimming and J lost 4 bases; unmatched junction nucleotides: 11. CDR1 is WNHNN and CDR2 is SYGVQD in the germline V gene (reference sequence). The CDR3 contains 17 residues. This CDR3 is CASSEQGHPGGYNEQFF. For the CDR3, the DNA is TGCGCCAGCAGTGAGCAAGGCCACCCGGGGGGTTACAATGAGCAGTTCTTC.

This chain connects TRBV5-1 to TRBJ2-7, with D perhaps matching TRBD2 (6 bases). CDR1 is SGHRS and CDR2 is YFSETQ in the germline V gene. This CDR3 has 15 residues. Trimming shortened V by 4 bases and J by 5 bases, and 19 bases separated the two germline ends. In DNA form, the CDR3 reads TGCGCCAGCAGCGGGGGGACCGGTCCCCCTAACGAGCAGTACTTC. This gives the protein CASSGGTGPPNEQYF. Full variable domain (remainder filled in from reference TRBV5-1 and TRBJ2-7): KAGVTQTPRYLIKTRGQQVTLSCSPISGHRSVSWYQQTPGQGLQFLFEYFSETQRNKGNFPGRFSGRQFSNSRSEMNVSTLELGDSALYLCASSGGTGPPNEQYFGPGTRLTVT.

The J gene is TRBJ2-2, the V gene TRBV9; the D gene could be TRBD1 or TRBD2 (5 bases each). The V end was cut by 1 base, the J end by 6 bases, with 7 bases between. Germline CDR1 SGDLS, CDR2 YYNGEE. The CDR3 has 13 amino acids. The chain's CDR3 is CASSVSGPGELFF. CDR3 bases: TGTGCCAGCAGCGTATCGGGGCCCGGGGAGCTGTTTTTT.

This clone was seen just once. This sequence joins TRBV19 and TRBJ1-3; D call uncertain. Germline assignment: CDR1 LNHDA and CDR2 SQIVND (reference sequence). CDR3 size: 14 residues. With 3 bases removed from V and 0 bases from J, the gap between germline ends came to 6 bases. CDR3 region: CASSIGSSGNTIYF. CDR3 bases: TGTGCCAGTAGTATTGGGAGCTCTGGAAACACCATATATTTT.

This rearrangement joins TRBV6-2 or TRBV6-3 to TRBJ1-5; 9 bases align to TRBD1. The germline V gene has CDR1 MNHEY and CDR2 SVGEGT. V gave up 2 bases and J gave up 1 base; unmatched junction bases: 3. The CDR3 is made up of 16 amino acids. The CDR3 spells CASSYLTGGSNQPQHF. CDR3 nucleotides: TGTGCCAGCAGTTACCTGACAGGGGGAAGCAATCAGCCCCAGCATTTT.

The rearrangement joins TRBV20-1 to TRBJ2-7; D gene uncertain. This CDR3 spans 11 amino acids. CDR1 and CDR2 from the germline V gene are DFQATT and SNEGSKA (reference sequence). The CDR3 loop reads CSFVASYEQYF. In DNA, the CDR3 is TGCAGCTTCGTGGCTTCCTACGAGCAGTACTTC.

This CDR3 is CASSWPTSGEETQYF. The CDR3 DNA is TGTGCCAGCAGCTGGCCGACTAGCGGGGAAGAGACCCAGTACTTC. This chain links TRBV7-2 with TRBJ2-5, with TRBD2 identical over 11 bases. The junction had 4 bases not matched to a gene; V was cut back by 4 bases and J by 3 bases. Germline assignment: CDR1 SGHTA and CDR2 FQGNSA. This CDR3 comprises 15 residues.

The chain couples TRBV10-3 to TRBJ2-7; the match to TRBD2 covers 9 bases. V dropped 5 bases and J dropped 5; count of bases not matched to a gene: 4. The CDR3 totals 13 residues. Germline V gene data show CDR1 as ENHRY and CDR2 as SYGVKD. The CDR3 bases are TGTGCCATCAGTTGGCGGGGGGGCGACGAGCAGTACTTC. It translates to CAISWRGGDEQYF.

This clone was seen only once. This chain joins TRBV5-1 and TRBJ2-1, with 13 nucleotides matching TRBD2. Germline V gene data show CDR1 as SGHRS and CDR2 as YFSETQ. V trimming: 0 bases; J trimming: 7 bases; junction bases outside the gene matches: 1. The length of the CDR3 is 15 residues. The CDR3 protein is CASSLELAGGNEQFF. For the CDR3, the DNA is TGCGCCAGCAGCTTGGAACTAGCGGGGGGGAATGAGCAGTTCTTC.

This chain links TRBV2 with TRBJ2-3, with no clear D. Trimming cost V 4 bases and J 4 bases, with 6 bases left between them. Germline CDR1 reads SNHLY; CDR2 reads FYNNEI. The CDR3 totals 12 residues. CDR3 DNA: TGTGCCAGCAGTGCAAGGGCAGATACGCAGTATTTT. Its translation is CASSARADTQYF.

The rearrangement links TRBV4-2 to TRBJ2-1, with 11 bases lining up with TRBD2. Germline trimming cut 3 bases from V and 5 bases from J; bases unmatched to any gene: 3. This CDR3 has 15 amino acids. Germline CDR1 LGHNA, CDR2 YNFKEQ. CDR3 sequence: CASSHSGGANNEQFF. DNA of the CDR3: TGTGCCAGCAGCCATAGCGGGGGGGCCAACAATGAGCAGTTCTTC.

V gene TRBV7-7 combines with J gene TRBJ2-2; 15 bases agree with TRBD2. The junction had 3 bases not matched to a gene; V was cut back by 5 bases and J by 5 bases. CDR3 length: 16 amino acids. Germline V lookup: CDR1 SSHAT, CDR2 FNYEAQ (reference sequence). CDR3: CASSEGLAGGTGELFF. CDR3 in DNA: TGTGCCAGCAGCGAGGGACTAGCGGGGGGAACCGGGGAGCTGTTTTTT.

The rearrangement uses TRBV7-9 and TRBJ2-7; weak D call: TRBD1 (6 bases). The CDR3 runs 14 residues. In germline, CDR1 is SEHNR, CDR2 FQNEAQ (reference sequence). V gave up 0 bases and J gave up 5 bases, with 11 bases separating them. The CDR3, as DNA: TGTGCCAGCAGCTTAGCAGGGGGATCGGACGAGCAGTACTTC. Amino acids: CASSLAGGSDEQYF. The variable domain in full, completed from reference TRBV7-9 and TRBJ2-7, reads DTGVSQNPRHKITKRGQNVTFRCDPISEHNRLYWYRQTLGQGPEFLTYFQNEAQLEKSRLLSDRFSAERPKGSFSTLEIQRTEQGDSAMYLCASSLAGGSDEQYFGPGTRLTVT.

The chain recombines TRBV3-1 (or the pseudogene TRBV3-2) with TRBJ1-1; no firm D call. Trimming stripped 3 bases from V and 1 base from J, with 12 bases between. CDR3 length: 15 amino acids. The V gene's germline CDR1 is LGHDT and CDR2 YNNKEL (reference sequence). In DNA, the CDR3 is TGTGCCAGCAGCCATTTGAACACGGGGAACACTGAAGCTTTCTTT. This translates into CASSHLNTGNTEAFF.

The chain employs TRBV9 and TRBJ1-2; TRBD1 agrees at 9 bases. This CDR3 region has 14 residues. J was trimmed by 2 bases and V by 4 bases; bases with no gene match: 3. Germline-derived CDR1 and CDR2 are SGDLS and YYNGEE. CDR3 bases: TGTGCCAGCAGCATTGGACAGGGGAACTATGGCTACACCTTC. It codes for CASSIGQGNYGYTF.

The J gene is TRBJ2-5, the V gene TRBV5-6, with D perhaps assigned TRBD1 or TRBD2 (5 bases each). CDR1 is SGHDT and CDR2 is YYEEEE in the germline V gene. The CDR3 covers 13 residues. The V and J ends lost 3 bases and 1 base respectively, with 7 bases between them. The CDR3 reads CASSSGPQETQYF. The CDR3 DNA reads TGTGCCAGCAGCTCGGGACCCCAAGAGACCCAGTACTTC.

The V gene is TRBV5-5, the J gene TRBJ1-2, with D perhaps matching TRBD1 (5 bases). The CDR3 is made up of 17 amino acids. Germline assignment: CDR1 SGHKS and CDR2 YYEKEE (reference sequence). Trimming pared 3 bases from V and 5 bases from J, leaving 23 bases between. The CDR3 is CASSSYNRTRAAYGYTF. As DNA, the CDR3 is TGTGCCAGCAGCTCTTATAATAGGACACGAGCGGCATATGGCTACACCTTC.

The rearrangement uses TRBV5-4 and TRBJ1-3, with D unclear. The germline V and J ends were trimmed by 4 bases and 4 bases, with 9 bases remaining between them. Germline CDR1 SGHNT, CDR2 YYREEE (reference sequence). The CDR3 runs 13 residues. For the CDR3, the DNA is TGTGCCAGCAGCCGAATGGCGGGAAACACCATATATTTT. This encodes CASSRMAGNTIYF.